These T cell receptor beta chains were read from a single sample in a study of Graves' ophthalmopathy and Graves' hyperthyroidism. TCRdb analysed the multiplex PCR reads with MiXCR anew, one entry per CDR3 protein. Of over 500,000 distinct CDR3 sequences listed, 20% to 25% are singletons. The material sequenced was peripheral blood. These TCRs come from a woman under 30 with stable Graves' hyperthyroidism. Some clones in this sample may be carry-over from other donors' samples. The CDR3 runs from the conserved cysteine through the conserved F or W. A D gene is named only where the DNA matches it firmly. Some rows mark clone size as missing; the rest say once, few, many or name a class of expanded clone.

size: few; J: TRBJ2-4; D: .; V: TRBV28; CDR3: CASSTLGVNIQYF; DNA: TGTGCCAGCAGTACACTAGGCGTAAACATTCAGTACTTC
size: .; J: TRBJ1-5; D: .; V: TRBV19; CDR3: CASSWTLRGNQPQHF; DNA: TGTGCCAGTAGTTGGACCCTACGGGGCAATCAGCCCCAGCATTTT
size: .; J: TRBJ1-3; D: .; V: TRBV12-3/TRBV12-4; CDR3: CASSLGRLSGNTIYF; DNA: TGTGCCAGCAGTTTAGGGCGGCTCTCTGGAAACACCATATATTTT
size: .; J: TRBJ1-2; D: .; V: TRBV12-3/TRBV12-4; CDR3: CASSDDGLRGYTF; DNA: TGTGCCAGCAGTGATGACGGGCTCAGAGGCTACACCTTC
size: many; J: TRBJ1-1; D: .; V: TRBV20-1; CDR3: CSANSPHRPMNTEAFF; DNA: TGCAGTGCAAACAGCCCACACCGACCTATGAACACTGAAGCTTTCTTT
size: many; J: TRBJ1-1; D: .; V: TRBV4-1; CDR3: CASSQLDENTEAFF; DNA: TGCGCCAGCAGCCAACTCGATGAGAACACTGAAGCTTTCTTT
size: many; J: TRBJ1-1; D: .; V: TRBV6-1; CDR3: CASRGSGQNTEAFF; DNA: TGTGCCAGCAGGGGCTCCGGACAGAACACTGAAGCTTTCTTT
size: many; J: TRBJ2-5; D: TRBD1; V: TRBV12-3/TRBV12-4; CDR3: CASSFRTGGETQYF; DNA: TGTGCCAGCAGTTTCCGTACAGGGGGAGAGACCCAGTACTTC
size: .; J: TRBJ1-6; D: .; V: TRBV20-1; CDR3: CSASISGGLDSPLHF; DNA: TGCAGTGCTAGTATATCGGGGGGGCTGGATTCACCCCTCCACTTT
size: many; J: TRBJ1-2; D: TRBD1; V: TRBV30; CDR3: CAWRSSGGYGYTF; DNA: TGTGCCTGGAGGTCTTCAGGGGGCTATGGCTACACCTTC
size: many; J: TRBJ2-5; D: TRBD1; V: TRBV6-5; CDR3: CASSYPDREETQYF; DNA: TGTGCCAGCAGTTACCCCGACAGGGAAGAGACCCAGTACTTC
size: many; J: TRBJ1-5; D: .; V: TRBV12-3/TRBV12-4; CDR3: CASSLGQGLNQPQHF; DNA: TGTGCCAGCAGTTTAGGGCAGGGGCTCAATCAGCCCCAGCATTTT
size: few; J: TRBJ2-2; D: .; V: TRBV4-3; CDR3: CASSQELAGELFF; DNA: TGCGCCAGCAGCCAAGAGCTGGCCGGGGAGCTGTTTTTT